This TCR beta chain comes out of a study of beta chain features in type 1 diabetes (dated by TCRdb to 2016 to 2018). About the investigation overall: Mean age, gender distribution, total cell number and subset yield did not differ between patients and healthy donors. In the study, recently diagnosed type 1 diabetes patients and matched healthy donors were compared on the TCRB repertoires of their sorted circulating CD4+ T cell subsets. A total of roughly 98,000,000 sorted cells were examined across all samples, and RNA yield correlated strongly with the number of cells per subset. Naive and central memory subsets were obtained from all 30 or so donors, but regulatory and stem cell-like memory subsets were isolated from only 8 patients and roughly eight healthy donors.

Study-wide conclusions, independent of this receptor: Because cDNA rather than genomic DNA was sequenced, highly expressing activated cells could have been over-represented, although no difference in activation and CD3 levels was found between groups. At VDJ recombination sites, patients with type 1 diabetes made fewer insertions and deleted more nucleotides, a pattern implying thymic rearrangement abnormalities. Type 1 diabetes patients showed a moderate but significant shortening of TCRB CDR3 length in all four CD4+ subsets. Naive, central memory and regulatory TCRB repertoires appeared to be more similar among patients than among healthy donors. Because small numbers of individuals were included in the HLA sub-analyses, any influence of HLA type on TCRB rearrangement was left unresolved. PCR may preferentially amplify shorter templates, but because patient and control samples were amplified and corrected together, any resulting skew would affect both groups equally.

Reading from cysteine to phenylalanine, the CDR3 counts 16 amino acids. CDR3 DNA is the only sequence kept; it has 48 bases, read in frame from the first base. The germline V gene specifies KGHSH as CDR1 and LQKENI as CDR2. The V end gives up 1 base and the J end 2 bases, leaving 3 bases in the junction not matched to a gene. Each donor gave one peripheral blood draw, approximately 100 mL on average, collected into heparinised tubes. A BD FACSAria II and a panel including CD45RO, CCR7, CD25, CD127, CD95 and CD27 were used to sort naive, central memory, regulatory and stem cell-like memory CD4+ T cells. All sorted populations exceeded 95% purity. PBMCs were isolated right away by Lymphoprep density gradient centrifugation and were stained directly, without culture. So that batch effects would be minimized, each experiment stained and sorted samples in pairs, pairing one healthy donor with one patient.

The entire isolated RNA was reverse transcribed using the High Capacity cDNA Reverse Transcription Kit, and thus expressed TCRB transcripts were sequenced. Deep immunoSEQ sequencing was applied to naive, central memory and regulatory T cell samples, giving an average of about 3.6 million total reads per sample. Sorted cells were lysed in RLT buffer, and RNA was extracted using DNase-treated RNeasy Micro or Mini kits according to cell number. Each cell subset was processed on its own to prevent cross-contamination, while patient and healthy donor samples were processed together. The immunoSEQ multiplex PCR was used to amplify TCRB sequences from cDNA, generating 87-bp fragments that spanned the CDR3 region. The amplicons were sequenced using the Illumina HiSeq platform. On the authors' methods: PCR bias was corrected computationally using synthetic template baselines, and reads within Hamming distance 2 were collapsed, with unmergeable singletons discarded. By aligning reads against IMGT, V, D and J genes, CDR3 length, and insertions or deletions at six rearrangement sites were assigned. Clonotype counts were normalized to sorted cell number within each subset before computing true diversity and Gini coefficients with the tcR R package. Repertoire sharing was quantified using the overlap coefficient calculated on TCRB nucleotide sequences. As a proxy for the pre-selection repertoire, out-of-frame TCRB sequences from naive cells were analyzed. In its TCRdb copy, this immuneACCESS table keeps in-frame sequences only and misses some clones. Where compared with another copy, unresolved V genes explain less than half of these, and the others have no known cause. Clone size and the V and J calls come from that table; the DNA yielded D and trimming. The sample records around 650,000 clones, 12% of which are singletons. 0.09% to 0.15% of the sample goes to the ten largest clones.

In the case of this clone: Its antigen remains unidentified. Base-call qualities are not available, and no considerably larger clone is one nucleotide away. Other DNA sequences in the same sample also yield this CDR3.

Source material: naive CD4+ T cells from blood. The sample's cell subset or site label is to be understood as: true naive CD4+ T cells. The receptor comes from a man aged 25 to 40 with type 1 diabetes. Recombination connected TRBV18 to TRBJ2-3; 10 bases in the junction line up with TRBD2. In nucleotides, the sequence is TGTGCCAGCTCACCACGGCTAGCGGGGGCCACAGATACGCAGTATTTT. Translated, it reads CASSPRLAGATDTQYF.